These T cell receptor beta chains were read from a single sample in a study of T cell responses to AZD1222 COVID-19 vaccine. The method was immunoSEQ multiplex PCR; TCRdb's version includes in-frame clones alone and lacks a portion of them. The repertoire includes roughly 150,000 clones, more than 75% of them detected once, and around 3.1% sits in the top ten. The sample consisted of peripheral blood, taken 28 days after the second AZD1222 dose. All receptors come from an adult who received the AZD1222 COVID-19 vaccine. The CDR3 runs from the conserved cysteine through the conserved F or W. Each record gives: D gene, V gene, clone size, J gene, CDR3 protein, CDR3 DNA. A D gene is named only where the DNA matches it firmly. Clone size is shown for a subset of rows, as once, few, many or a class of expanded clone.

d_gene: .
v_gene: TRBV15
abundance: .
j_gene: TRBJ1-1
CDR3aa: CATTRQYTEAFF
CDR3nt: TGTGCCACAACTAGACAGTACACTGAAGCTTTCTTT

d_gene: .
v_gene: TRBV24-1
abundance: few
j_gene: TRBJ1-2
CDR3aa: CATSDSYGYTF
CDR3nt: TGTGCCACCAGTGATAGCTATGGCTACACCTTC

d_gene: .
v_gene: TRBV29-1
abundance: once
j_gene: TRBJ2-7
CDR3aa: CSVDTGRTYEQYF
CDR3nt: TGCAGCGTTGATACAGGGCGAACCTACGAGCAGTACTTC

d_gene: .
v_gene: TRBV28
abundance: .
j_gene: TRBJ1-3
CDR3aa: CASSRQQFSGNTIYF
CDR3nt: TGTGCCAGCAGCCGTCAACAATTCTCTGGAAACACCATATATTTT

d_gene: .
v_gene: TRBV5-1
abundance: .
j_gene: TRBJ2-6
CDR3aa: CASSLEGGANVLTF
CDR3nt: TGCGCCAGCAGCTTGGAAGGTGGGGCCAACGTCCTGACTTTC

d_gene: .
v_gene: TRBV11-2
abundance: .
j_gene: TRBJ2-1
CDR3aa: CASSLVPSSNEQFF
CDR3nt: TGTGCCAGCAGCTTAGTACCTAGCTCCAATGAGCAGTTCTTC

d_gene: TRBD2
v_gene: TRBV9
abundance: .
j_gene: TRBJ2-5
CDR3aa: CASSVDGEGRAQYF
CDR3nt: TGTGCCAGCAGCGTAGACGGGGAGGGTAGGGCCCAGTACTTC

d_gene: TRBD1
v_gene: TRBV28
abundance: .
j_gene: TRBJ1-5
CDR3aa: CASSFRNRGRQPQHF
CDR3nt: TGTGCCAGCAGTTTTAGAAACAGGGGGAGGCAGCCCCAGCATTTT

d_gene: .
v_gene: TRBV7-3
abundance: .
j_gene: TRBJ2-1
CDR3aa: CASSLLAPGSEQFF
CDR3nt: TGTGCCAGCAGCTTACTCGCCCCGGGTAGTGAGCAGTTCTTC

d_gene: .
v_gene: TRBV3-1/TRBV3-2
abundance: .
j_gene: TRBJ1-4
CDR3aa: CASSQGYATNEKLFF
CDR3nt: TGTGCCAGCAGCCAGGGGTATGCAACTAATGAAAAACTGTTTTTT

d_gene: .
v_gene: TRBV12-3/TRBV12-4
abundance: .
j_gene: TRBJ2-1
CDR3aa: CASSFLLNEQFF
CDR3nt: TGTGCCAGCAGTTTTTTACTCAATGAGCAGTTCTTC

d_gene: .
v_gene: TRBV10-2
abundance: .
j_gene: TRBJ1-2
CDR3aa: CASSETAPYGYTF
CDR3nt: TGCGCCAGCAGTGAGACGGCCCCCTATGGCTACACCTTC

d_gene: TRBD1
v_gene: TRBV19
abundance: .
j_gene: TRBJ2-5
CDR3aa: CASTKTGLDSETQYF
CDR3nt: TGTGCCAGTACCAAGACAGGGTTGGATTCAGAGACCCAGTACTTC

d_gene: .
v_gene: TRBV5-4
abundance: .
j_gene: TRBJ2-3
CDR3aa: CASSPGRSPTDTQYF
CDR3nt: TGTGCCAGCAGCCCAGGGCGGAGCCCCACAGATACGCAGTATTTT

d_gene: TRBD2
v_gene: TRBV3-1/TRBV3-2
abundance: .
j_gene: TRBJ2-2
CDR3aa: CASSPGTSGRALNTGELFF
CDR3nt: TGTGCCAGCAGCCCTGGGACTAGCGGGAGGGCCTTGAACACCGGGGAGCTGTTTTTT

d_gene: TRBD1
v_gene: TRBV10-3
abundance: .
j_gene: TRBJ1-4
CDR3aa: CAISEFSGTGGGEKLFF
CDR3nt: TGTGCCATCAGTGAGTTCTCTGGGACAGGGGGAGGTGAAAAACTGTTTTTT

d_gene: .
v_gene: TRBV4-3
abundance: .
j_gene: TRBJ1-1
CDR3aa: CASSQDENTEAFF
CDR3nt: TGCGCCAGCAGCCAAGACGAGAACACTGAAGCTTTCTTT

d_gene: .
v_gene: TRBV6-2/TRBV6-3
abundance: once
j_gene: TRBJ2-7
CDR3aa: CASSHPPRDPYEQYF
CDR3nt: TGTGCCAGCAGTCACCCCCCCCGGGACCCCTACGAGCAGTACTTC

d_gene: .
v_gene: TRBV7-2
abundance: .
j_gene: TRBJ1-2
CDR3aa: CASSTQSVGLYGYTF
CDR3nt: TGTGCCAGCAGCACCCAATCTGTGGGGTTATACGGCTACACCTTC

d_gene: .
v_gene: TRBV7-8
abundance: .
j_gene: TRBJ2-2
CDR3aa: CASSLALDTGELFF
CDR3nt: TGTGCCAGCAGCTTAGCGCTAGACACCGGGGAGCTGTTTTTT

d_gene: TRBD1
v_gene: TRBV9
abundance: .
j_gene: TRBJ2-5
CDR3aa: CASSATGTGKETQYF
CDR3nt: TGTGCCAGCAGCGCGACCGGGACAGGGAAAGAGACCCAGTACTTC

d_gene: .
v_gene: TRBV13
abundance: .
j_gene: TRBJ1-3
CDR3aa: CASSYDQISGNTIYF
CDR3nt: TGTGCCAGCAGTTACGATCAGATTTCTGGAAACACCATATATTTT

d_gene: TRBD2
v_gene: TRBV5-5
abundance: .
j_gene: TRBJ2-2
CDR3aa: CASSGGENTGELFF
CDR3nt: TGTGCCAGCAGCGGGGGGGAGAACACCGGGGAGCTGTTTTTT

d_gene: TRBD1
v_gene: TRBV2
abundance: .
j_gene: TRBJ1-5
CDR3aa: CASRTRDSLYQPQHF
CDR3nt: TGTGCCAGCAGGACCCGGGACAGCTTGTATCAGCCCCAGCATTTT

d_gene: .
v_gene: TRBV5-5
abundance: .
j_gene: TRBJ1-2
CDR3aa: CASSLAAGLHGYTF
CDR3nt: TGTGCCAGCAGCTTGGCGGCAGGGCTGCATGGCTACACCTTC

d_gene: .
v_gene: TRBV18
abundance: .
j_gene: TRBJ2-5
CDR3aa: CASSPAQEVVETQYF
CDR3nt: TGTGCCAGCTCACCCGCCCAAGAAGTGGTCGAGACCCAGTACTTC

d_gene: TRBD2
v_gene: TRBV5-1
abundance: .
j_gene: TRBJ2-3
CDR3aa: CASSRQGGAVDTQYF
CDR3nt: TGCGCCAGCAGTCGTCAGGGAGGGGCAGTAGATACGCAGTATTTT

d_gene: .
v_gene: TRBV4-1
abundance: .
j_gene: TRBJ1-2
CDR3aa: CASSQDRPGQDGYTF
CDR3nt: TGCGCCAGCAGCCAAGATAGGCCAGGGCAAGATGGCTACACCTTC

d_gene: .
v_gene: TRBV11-1
abundance: .
j_gene: TRBJ1-2
CDR3aa: CASSFNDETTDGYTF
CDR3nt: TGTGCCAGCAGCTTTAATGATGAGACAACAGACGGCTACACCTTC

d_gene: .
v_gene: TRBV20-1
abundance: .
j_gene: TRBJ1-2
CDR3aa: CSARDRDGYTF
CDR3nt: TGCAGTGCTAGAGACAGGGATGGCTACACCTTC

d_gene: TRBD2
v_gene: TRBV7-6
abundance: .
j_gene: TRBJ2-3
CDR3aa: CASSITSGARTDTQYF
CDR3nt: TGTGCCAGCAGCATTACTAGCGGGGCCCGCACAGATACGCAGTATTTT

d_gene: .
v_gene: TRBV3-1/TRBV3-2
abundance: .
j_gene: TRBJ2-2
CDR3aa: CASCDGGGELFF
CDR3nt: TGTGCCAGCTGCGATGGGGGCGGGGAGCTGTTTTTT

d_gene: .
v_gene: TRBV5-1
abundance: .
j_gene: TRBJ1-2
CDR3aa: CASSLDGGINYGYTF
CDR3nt: TGCGCCAGCAGCTTGGATGGGGGAATTAACTATGGCTACACCTTC

d_gene: .
v_gene: TRBV6-2/TRBV6-3
abundance: .
j_gene: TRBJ1-5
CDR3aa: CASSYIGGNQPQHF
CDR3nt: TGTGCCAGCAGTTACATCGGGGGCAATCAGCCCCAGCATTTT

d_gene: TRBD1
v_gene: TRBV28
abundance: .
j_gene: TRBJ1-4
CDR3aa: CASSLSGGGGEKLFF
CDR3nt: TGTGCCAGCAGTTTATCAGGGGGCGGGGGAGAAAAACTGTTTTTT

d_gene: .
v_gene: TRBV18
abundance: .
j_gene: TRBJ2-7
CDR3aa: CASSPGVAETEQYF
CDR3nt: TGTGCCAGCTCACCTGGGGTGGCGGAGACCGAGCAGTACTTC

d_gene: .
v_gene: TRBV28
abundance: .
j_gene: TRBJ2-3
CDR3aa: CASSFSRQTQYF
CDR3nt: TGTGCCAGCAGTTTCTCTAGGCAGACGCAGTATTTT

d_gene: TRBD1
v_gene: TRBV5-8
abundance: .
j_gene: TRBJ2-5
CDR3aa: CASSPGTGGGPGKETQYF
CDR3nt: TGTGCCAGCAGCCCAGGGACAGGGGGCGGCCCGGGCAAAGAGACCCAGTACTTC

d_gene: .
v_gene: TRBV3-1/TRBV3-2
abundance: .
j_gene: TRBJ1-2
CDR3aa: CASHSRGAGYGYTF
CDR3nt: TGTGCCAGTCATTCGAGGGGCGCTGGCTATGGCTACACCTTC

d_gene: .
v_gene: TRBV7-9
abundance: .
j_gene: TRBJ1-2
CDR3aa: CASSLAARRPGGYTF
CDR3nt: TGTGCCAGCAGCTTAGCGGCCCGAAGGCCCGGAGGCTACACCTTC

d_gene: TRBD1
v_gene: TRBV4-3
abundance: .
j_gene: TRBJ1-5
CDR3aa: CASSQGQGYNQPQHF
CDR3nt: TGCGCCAGCAGCCAAGGACAGGGATACAATCAGCCCCAGCATTTT

d_gene: TRBD1
v_gene: TRBV9
abundance: .
j_gene: TRBJ2-7
CDR3aa: CASSAAGTGGFYEQYF
CDR3nt: TGTGCCAGCAGCGCAGCCGGGACAGGGGGATTCTACGAGCAGTACTTC

d_gene: TRBD1
v_gene: TRBV18
abundance: .
j_gene: TRBJ2-7
CDR3aa: CASSPSQTGKFEQYF
CDR3nt: TGTGCCAGCTCACCTAGTCAGACAGGGAAATTCGAGCAGTACTTC

d_gene: TRBD1
v_gene: TRBV28
abundance: .
j_gene: TRBJ1-1
CDR3aa: CASSSGQGAYEAFF
CDR3nt: TGTGCCAGCAGTTCCGGACAGGGGGCATATGAAGCTTTCTTT

d_gene: TRBD1
v_gene: TRBV19
abundance: .
j_gene: TRBJ2-7
CDR3aa: CASRNQLDRGEQYF
CDR3nt: TGTGCCAGTAGAAATCAACTCGACAGGGGAGAGCAGTACTTC

d_gene: TRBD1
v_gene: TRBV28
abundance: once
j_gene: TRBJ1-2
CDR3aa: CASSRGQAYGYTF
CDR3nt: TGTGCCAGCAGCCGGGGACAGGCCTATGGCTACACCTTC

d_gene: .
v_gene: TRBV30
abundance: .
j_gene: TRBJ1-1
CDR3aa: CAWGWQVDTEAFF
CDR3nt: TGTGCCTGGGGGTGGCAGGTAGACACTGAAGCTTTCTTT

d_gene: .
v_gene: TRBV2
abundance: .
j_gene: TRBJ2-1
CDR3aa: CASSEGTYYNEQFF
CDR3nt: TGTGCCAGCTCCGAGGGTACCTACTACAATGAGCAGTTCTTC

d_gene: TRBD2
v_gene: TRBV12-5
abundance: .
j_gene: TRBJ2-2
CDR3aa: CASGLVPAGGRGELFF
CDR3nt: TGTGCTAGTGGTTTGGTTCCAGCGGGGGGACGAGGGGAGCTGTTTTTT

d_gene: .
v_gene: TRBV5-1
abundance: .
j_gene: TRBJ1-4
CDR3aa: CASSTGINEKLFF
CDR3nt: TGCGCCAGCAGTACAGGGATTAATGAAAAACTGTTTTTT

d_gene: TRBD1
v_gene: TRBV11-2
abundance: medium-sized
j_gene: TRBJ1-2
CDR3aa: CASSSGGAGYGYTF
CDR3nt: TGTGCCAGCAGCTCAGGGGGCGCGGGCTATGGCTACACCTTC

d_gene: TRBD1
v_gene: TRBV11-2
abundance: few
j_gene: TRBJ1-2
CDR3aa: CASSLRLSGTGDGYTF
CDR3nt: TGTGCCAGCAGCTTACGGTTATCGGGGACAGGGGATGGCTACACCTTC

d_gene: TRBD1
v_gene: TRBV28
abundance: .
j_gene: TRBJ1-4
CDR3aa: CASTLGQGPPNEKLFF
CDR3nt: TGTGCCAGCACCTTGGGACAGGGACCTCCCAATGAAAAACTGTTTTTT

d_gene: .
v_gene: TRBV29-1
abundance: once
j_gene: TRBJ1-2
CDR3aa: CSVGRAPALDGYTF
CDR3nt: TGCAGCGTTGGCCGGGCCCCGGCGTTGGATGGCTACACCTTC

d_gene: TRBD1
v_gene: TRBV9
abundance: .
j_gene: TRBJ1-4
CDR3aa: CASSARQGLNEKLFF
CDR3nt: TGTGCCAGCAGCGCACGACAGGGACTTAATGAAAAACTGTTTTTT